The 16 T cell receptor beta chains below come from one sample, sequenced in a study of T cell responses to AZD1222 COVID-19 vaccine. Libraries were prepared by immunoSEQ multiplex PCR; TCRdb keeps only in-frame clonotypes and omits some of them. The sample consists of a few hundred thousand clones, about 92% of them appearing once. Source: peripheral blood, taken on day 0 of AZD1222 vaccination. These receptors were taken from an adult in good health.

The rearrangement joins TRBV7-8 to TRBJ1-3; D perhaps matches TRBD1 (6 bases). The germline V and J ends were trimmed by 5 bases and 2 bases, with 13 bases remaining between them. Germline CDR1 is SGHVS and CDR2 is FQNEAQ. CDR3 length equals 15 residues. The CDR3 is CASSLQGSPGNTIYF. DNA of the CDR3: TGTGCCAGCAGCCTACAGGGAAGCCCTGGAAACACCATATATTTT.

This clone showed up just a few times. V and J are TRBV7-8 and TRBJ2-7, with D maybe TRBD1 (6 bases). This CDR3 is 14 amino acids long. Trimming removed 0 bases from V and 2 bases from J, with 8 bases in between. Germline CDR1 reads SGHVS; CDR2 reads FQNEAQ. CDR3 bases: TGTGCCAGCAGCTTAGCGCGGACAGCCTACGAGCAGTACTTC. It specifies CASSLARTAYEQYF.

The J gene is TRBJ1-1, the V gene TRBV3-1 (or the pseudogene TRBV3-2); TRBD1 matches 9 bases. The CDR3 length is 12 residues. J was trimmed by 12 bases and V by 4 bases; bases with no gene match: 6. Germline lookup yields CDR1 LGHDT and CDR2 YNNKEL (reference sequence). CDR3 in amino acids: CASSLGQGRTFF. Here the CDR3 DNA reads TGTGCCAGCAGCCTTGGACAGGGGAGGACTTTCTTT.

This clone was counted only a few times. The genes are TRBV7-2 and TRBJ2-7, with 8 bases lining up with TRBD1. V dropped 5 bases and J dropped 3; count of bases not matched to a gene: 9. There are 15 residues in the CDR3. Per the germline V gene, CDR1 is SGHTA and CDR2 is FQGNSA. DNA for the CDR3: TGTGCCAGCAGCCTTCGGACAGGGAGTAACTACGAGCAGTACTTC. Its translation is CASSLRTGSNYEQYF. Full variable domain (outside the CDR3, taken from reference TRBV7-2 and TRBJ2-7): GAGVSQSPSNKVTEKGKDVELRCDPISGHTALYWYRQSLGQGLEFLIYFQGNSAPDKSGLPSDRFSAERTGGSVSTLTIQRTQQEDSAVYLCASSLRTGSNYEQYFGPGTRLTVT.

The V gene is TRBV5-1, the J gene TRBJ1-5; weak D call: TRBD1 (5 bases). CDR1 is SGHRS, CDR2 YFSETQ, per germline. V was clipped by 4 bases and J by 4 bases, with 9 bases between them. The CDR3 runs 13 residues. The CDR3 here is CASSVDSNQPQHF. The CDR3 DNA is TGCGCCAGCAGCGTAGACAGTAATCAGCCCCAGCATTTT.

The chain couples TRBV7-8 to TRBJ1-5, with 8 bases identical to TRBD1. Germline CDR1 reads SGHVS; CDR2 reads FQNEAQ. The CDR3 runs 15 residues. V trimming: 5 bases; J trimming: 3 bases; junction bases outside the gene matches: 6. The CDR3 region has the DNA TGTGCCAGCAGCCGAGGACAGGGATACAATCAGCCCCAGCATTTT. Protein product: CASSRGQGYNQPQHF.

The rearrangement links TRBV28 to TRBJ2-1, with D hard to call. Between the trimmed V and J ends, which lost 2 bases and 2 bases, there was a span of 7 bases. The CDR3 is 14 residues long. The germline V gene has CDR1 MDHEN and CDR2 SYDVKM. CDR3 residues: CASSLRLPYNEQFF. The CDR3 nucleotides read TGTGCCAGCAGTTTAAGGCTACCCTACAATGAGCAGTTCTTC.

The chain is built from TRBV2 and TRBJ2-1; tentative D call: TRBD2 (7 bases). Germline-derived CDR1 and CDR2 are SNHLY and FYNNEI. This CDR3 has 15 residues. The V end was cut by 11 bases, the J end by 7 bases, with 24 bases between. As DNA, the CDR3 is TGTGCCCACAGCAGTGGGGGGGGCCTGGGGAATGAGCAGTTCTTC. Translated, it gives CAHSSGGGLGNEQFF.

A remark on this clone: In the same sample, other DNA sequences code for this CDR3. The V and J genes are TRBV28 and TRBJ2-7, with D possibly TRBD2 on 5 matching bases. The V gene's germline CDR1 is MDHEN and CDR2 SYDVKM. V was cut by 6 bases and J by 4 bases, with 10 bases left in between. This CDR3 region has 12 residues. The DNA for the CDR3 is TGTGCCAGCAGCCCGCCGGGGTACGAGCAGTACTTC. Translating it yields CASSPPGYEQYF.

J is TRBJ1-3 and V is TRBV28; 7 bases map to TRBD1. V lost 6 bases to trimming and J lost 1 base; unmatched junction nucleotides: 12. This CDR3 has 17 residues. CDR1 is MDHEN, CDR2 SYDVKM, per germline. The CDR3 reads CASRRPGQFGSGNTIYF. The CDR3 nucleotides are TGTGCCAGCAGGAGGCCGGGACAGTTTGGTTCTGGAAACACCATATATTTT.

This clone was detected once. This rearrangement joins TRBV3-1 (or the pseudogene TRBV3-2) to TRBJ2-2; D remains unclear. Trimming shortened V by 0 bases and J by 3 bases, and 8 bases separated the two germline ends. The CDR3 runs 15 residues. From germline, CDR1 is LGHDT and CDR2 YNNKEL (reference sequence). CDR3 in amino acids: CASSQDQMDTGELFF. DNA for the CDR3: TGTGCCAGCAGCCAAGACCAGATGGACACCGGGGAGCTGTTTTTT.

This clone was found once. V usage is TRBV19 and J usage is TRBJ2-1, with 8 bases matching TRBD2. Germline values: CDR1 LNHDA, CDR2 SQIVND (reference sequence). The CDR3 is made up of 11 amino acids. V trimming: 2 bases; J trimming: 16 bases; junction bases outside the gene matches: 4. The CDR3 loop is CASSIRRGVFF. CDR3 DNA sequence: TGTGCCAGTAGTATAAGGCGGGGGGTTTTCTTC.

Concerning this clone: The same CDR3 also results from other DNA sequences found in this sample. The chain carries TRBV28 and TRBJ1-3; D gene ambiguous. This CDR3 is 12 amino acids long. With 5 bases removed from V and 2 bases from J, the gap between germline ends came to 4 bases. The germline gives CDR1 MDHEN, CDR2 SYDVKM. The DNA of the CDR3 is TGTGCCAGCAGTCCCCCTGGAAACACCATATATTTT. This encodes CASSPPGNTIYF.

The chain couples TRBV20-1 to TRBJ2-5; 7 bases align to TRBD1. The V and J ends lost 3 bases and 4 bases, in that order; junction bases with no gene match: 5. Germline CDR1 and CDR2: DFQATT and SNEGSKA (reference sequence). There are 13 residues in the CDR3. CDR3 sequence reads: CSASLHRGETQYF. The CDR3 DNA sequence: TGCAGTGCTAGTCTCCACAGGGGAGAGACCCAGTACTTC.

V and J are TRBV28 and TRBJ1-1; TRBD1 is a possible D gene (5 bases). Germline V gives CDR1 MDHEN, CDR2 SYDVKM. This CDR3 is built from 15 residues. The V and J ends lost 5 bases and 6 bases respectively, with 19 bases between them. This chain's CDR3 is CASSPPSGPSAEAFF. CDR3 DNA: TGTGCCAGCAGTCCCCCCTCGGGGCCCAGTGCTGAAGCTTTCTTT.

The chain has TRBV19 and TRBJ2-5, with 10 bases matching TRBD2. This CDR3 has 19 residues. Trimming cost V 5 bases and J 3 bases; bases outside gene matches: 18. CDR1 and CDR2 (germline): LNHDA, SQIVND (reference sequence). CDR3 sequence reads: CASSASGERGGGLEETQYF. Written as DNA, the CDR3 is TGTGCCAGTAGTGCCTCGGGAGAGCGGGGGGGCGGTTTGGAAGAGACCCAGTACTTC.